This TCR beta chain emerged from a study of post-analysis software for immune sequencing data. Study in general: Recorded disease courses covered relapsing-remitting, secondary progressive and progressive-relapsing multiple sclerosis. Some patients had no subtype annotation. Study-wide findings and caveats: Relative to controls, patients with multiple sclerosis showed significantly lower normalized Chao1 diversity. Five TRBV segments, TRBV5-6, TRBV5-1 and TRBV20-1 among them, were found more frequent in patients than controls.

cDNA libraries of TCR beta carried unique molecular identifiers. A few hundred thousand cDNA molecules were obtained from roughly 1.1 to 9.2 million T cells. TCRdb ran MiXCR on the PCR reads and lists one entry per CDR3 protein. Of roughly 200,000 distinct CDR3 sequences in the sample, 25% to 35% were seen once. The germline gives CDR1 DFQATT, CDR2 SNEGSKA (reference sequence). V lost 0 bases to trimming and J lost 6 bases, with 14 bases between them. The CDR3 extends over 14 amino acids. Concerning this clonotype itself: Its antigen remains unknown.

This sequence joins TRBV20-1 and TRBJ1-2; D is perhaps TRBD1 (5 bases). Sequenced input: blood. This TCR came from a girl aged 2-17 years with multiple sclerosis. This CDR3 reads CSARDKRQKNGYTF. For the CDR3, the DNA is TGCAGTGCTAGAGATAAACGACAGAAGAATGGCTACACCTTC.